The 27 T cell receptor beta chains listed next were all sequenced from one sample in a study of CD8+ T cells in alopecia areata. RNA, once extracted, was reverse transcribed into cDNA for use as the sequencing template. Sequencing was performed with immunoSEQ multiplex PCR; in TCRdb, only in-frame clones are kept and a portion is missing. This table has roughly 140,000 clones, less than 65% appearing once. The sample comprised CD8+ T cells sorted from blood. The receptor set was obtained from a human donor in good health.

This clone turned up a few times. The chain links TRBV6-1 to TRBJ2-7; no definite D call. The V end lost 3 bases, the J end lost 5 bases, and 14 bases lay between the germline ends. Germline V gene data show CDR1 as MNHNS and CDR2 as SASEGT. The CDR3 runs 14 residues. The CDR3 DNA sequence: TGTGCCAGCAGTGATTTGGGGAAATTGCACGAGCAGTACTTC. Translating it yields CASSDLGKLHEQYF.

This clone was counted only a few times. The chain employs TRBV29-1 and TRBJ1-1, with D possibly being TRBD1 (6 bases). The CDR3 sequence is 10 residues long. Germline-derived CDR1 and CDR2 are SQVTM and ANQGSEA. With 5 bases removed from V and 11 bases from J, the gap between germline ends came to 12 bases. CDR3 bases: TGCAGCGTTCAACAGGGTGATGCTTTCTTT. It yields the protein CSVQQGDAFF.

The chain has TRBV29-1 and TRBJ2-7; TRBD1 matches 9 bases. In germline, CDR1 is SQVTM, CDR2 ANQGSEA. J lost 6 bases, V lost 6 bases, and 12 bases had no gene match. The CDR3 consists of 14 residues. CDR3 protein: CSVDAGTGSPEQYF. The CDR3 nucleotides are TGCAGCGTGGACGCCGGGACAGGGTCCCCCGAGCAGTACTTC.

The CDR3 bases are TGTGCCAGCAGTGAAAATGGTGGAGAGCAGTACTTC. This gives the protein CASSENGGEQYF. The chain joins TRBV6-1 to TRBJ2-7; D uncertain. The V end lost 2 bases, the J end lost 7 bases, and 9 bases lay between the germline ends. CDR3 length equals 12 residues. Germline loops: CDR1 MNHNS, CDR2 SASEGT.

This clone was counted only a few times. The same CDR3 can be traced to other DNA sequences in this sample. V and J are TRBV7-9 and TRBJ2-1, with 9 bases fitting TRBD2. V lost 8 bases to trimming and J lost 4 bases; unmatched junction nucleotides: 6. This CDR3 contains 14 residues. CDR1 is SEHNR and CDR2 is FQNEAQ in the germline V gene (reference sequence). The CDR3 reads CASSGTSPYNEQFF. CDR3 coding DNA: TGTGCCAGCTCCGGGACTAGCCCTTACAATGAGCAGTTCTTC.

The chain combines TRBV27 with TRBJ2-7; possibly TRBD1 for D (6 bases). Germline assignment: CDR1 MNHEY and CDR2 SMNVEV (reference sequence). V gave up 8 bases and J gave up 5 bases, with 10 bases separating them. The CDR3 contains 11 residues. The CDR3 nucleotides read TGTGCCAGCCAGGGGAAACACGAGCAGTACTTC. Translated, it gives CASQGKHEQYF.

V usage is TRBV5-6 and J usage is TRBJ2-2; D not resolved. Per germline, CDR1 SGHDT and CDR2 YYEEEE. V gave up 4 bases and J gave up 6 bases, with 7 bases separating them. The CDR3 has 12 residues. The CDR3 here is CASSPLAGELFF. The CDR3 DNA follows: TGTGCCAGCAGCCCCCTCGCCGGGGAGCTGTTTTTT.

CDR3 amino acids: CASSSGTSGFYNEQFF. In DNA form, the CDR3 reads TGTGCCAGCAGTTCCGGGACTAGCGGATTCTACAATGAGCAGTTCTTC. V and J are TRBV2 and TRBJ2-1; 11 bases match TRBD2. This CDR3 has 16 amino acids. J lost 3 bases, V lost 5 bases, and 6 bases had no gene match. Germline V gene sequence: CDR1 SNHLY, CDR2 FYNNEI. Full variable domain (outside the CDR3, taken from reference TRBV2 and TRBJ2-1): EPEVTQTPSHQVTQMGQEVILRCVPISNHLYFYWYRQILGQKVEFLVSFYNNEISEKSEIFDDQFSVERPDGSNFTLKIRSTKLEDSAMYFCASSSGTSGFYNEQFFGPGTRLTVL.

The chain uses TRBV4-1 and TRBJ2-5; unclear D gene. V was cut by 3 bases and J by 2 bases, with 10 bases left in between. The V gene's germline CDR1 is MGHRA and CDR2 YSYEKL. CDR3 length equals 14 residues. CDR3 sequence (DNA): TGCGCCAGCAGCCAGAGTCAGCAGCAAGAGACCCAGTACTTC. Amino acids: CASSQSQQQETQYF.

The J gene is TRBJ2-1, the V gene TRBV5-1; D unresolved. Germline V gene data show CDR1 as SGHRS and CDR2 as YFSETQ. The CDR3 is 13 residues long. Trimming removed 1 base from V and 8 bases from J, with 10 bases in between. The CDR3 sequence: CASSLHGSDEQFF. The CDR3 bases are TGCGCCAGCAGCTTGCACGGTTCCGATGAGCAGTTCTTC.

The genes are TRBV9 and TRBJ2-2; no clear D. Trimming cost V 4 bases and J 0 bases, with 10 bases left between them. The V gene's germline CDR1 is SGDLS and CDR2 YYNGEE. The CDR3 length is 15 residues. The CDR3 protein is CASSPLAANTGELFF. Here the CDR3 DNA reads TGTGCCAGCAGCCCCCTGGCCGCGAACACCGGGGAGCTGTTTTTT.

In this sample, this clone turned up a few times. The V gene is TRBV29-1, the J gene TRBJ1-1; perhaps TRBD1 as D (6 bases). This CDR3 is built from 13 residues. The V gene lost 7 bases and the J gene lost 2 bases, with 14 bases spanning the gap. CDR1 and CDR2 (germline): SQVTM, ANQGSEA. The CDR3 bases are TGCAGCGCTTACAGGGACGGCAACACTGAAGCTTTCTTT. It encodes CSAYRDGNTEAFF.

The chain uses TRBV6-5 and TRBJ2-3, with TRBD1 matching 9 bases. Trimming cost V 2 bases and J 7 bases; bases outside gene matches: 7. Germline V gene lookup returns CDR1 MNHEY and CDR2 SVGAGI. The CDR3 spans 15 residues. CDR3 loop: CASSYGTGTHNTQYF. Written as DNA, the CDR3 is TGTGCCAGCAGTTACGGGACAGGGACACATAATACGCAGTATTTT.

This chain links TRBV7-2 with TRBJ2-7, with 7 nucleotides matching TRBD2. V was clipped by 5 bases and J by 2 bases; unmatched bases: 6. The germline gives CDR1 SGHTA, CDR2 FQGNSA. This CDR3 spans 14 amino acids. The CDR3 reads CASSPSGKAYEQYF. The CDR3 nucleotides are TGTGCCAGCAGCCCCAGCGGGAAGGCCTACGAGCAGTACTTC.

The chain is built from TRBV9 and TRBJ2-5; D is perhaps TRBD2 (6 bases). V lost 3 bases and J 5 bases, leaving 11 bases between the germline ends. This CDR3 is built from 13 residues. Germline V gives CDR1 SGDLS, CDR2 YYNGEE. The CDR3 spells CASSATSRETQYF. In nucleotides, the CDR3 is TGTGCCAGCAGCGCTACTAGCCGGGAGACCCAGTACTTC. Combining the CDR3 with reference TRBV9 and TRBJ2-5 gives the whole variable domain DSGVTQTPKHLITATGQRVTLRCSPRSGDLSVYWYQQSLDQGLQFLIQYYNGEERAKGNILERFSAQQFPDLHSELNLSSLELGDSALYFCASSATSRETQYFGPGTRLLVL.

The chain uses TRBV9 and TRBJ2-1; D is uncertain. Germline V lookup: CDR1 SGDLS, CDR2 YYNGEE. CDR3 length: 11 amino acids. V lost 4 bases, J lost 8 bases, and 7 bases lay in between. CDR3 in DNA: TGTGCCAGCAGCCCCGGCCATGAGCAGTTCTTC. Translation gives CASSPGHEQFF.

This CDR3 is CATKDGIQGSEAFF. The CDR3 nucleotides read TGTGCCACCAAAGATGGGATACAGGGATCTGAAGCTTTCTTT. The V and J genes are TRBV10-3 and TRBJ1-1; maybe TRBD1 (6 bases). Germline V gene data show CDR1 as ENHRY and CDR2 as SYGVKD. V shed 10 bases and J shed 6 bases, with 21 bases lying between them. The CDR3 contains 14 residues.

Notes on this clone: Given the absence of the conserved phenylalanine or tryptophan at the CDR3 end, a read error is likely. The genes are TRBV4-1 and TRBJ2-7; D not resolved. V was trimmed by 1 base and J by 1 base, leaving 2 bases between them. Per germline, CDR1 MGHRA and CDR2 YSYEKL. This CDR3 has 12 residues. The DNA of the CDR3 is TGCGCCAGCAGCCAAGGTTCCTACGAGCAGTACCTC. This encodes CASSQGSYEQYL.

This chain uses TRBV29-1 with TRBJ1-2, with D hard to call. Germline assignment: CDR1 SQVTM and CDR2 ANQGSEA. CDR3 length: 11 amino acids. The V and J ends lost 5 bases and 2 bases respectively, with 6 bases between them. CDR3 protein: CSVSSNYGYTF. The CDR3 region has the DNA TGCAGCGTTTCCTCCAACTATGGCTACACCTTC.

The chain carries TRBV4-2 and TRBJ2-1; maybe TRBD2 (6 bases). The CDR3 sequence is 15 residues long. Germline CDR1 reads LGHNA; CDR2 reads YNFKEQ. The germline V and J ends were trimmed by 1 base and 3 bases, with 10 bases remaining between them. The CDR3 protein is CASSQVPDYYNEQFF. CDR3 nucleotide sequence: TGTGCCAGCAGCCAAGTTCCGGACTACTACAATGAGCAGTTCTTC.

This rearrangement joins TRBV20-1 to TRBJ2-2; D not resolved. The CDR3 length is 11 residues. Trimming removed 1 base from V and 7 bases from J, with 4 bases in between. Germline lookup yields CDR1 DFQATT and CDR2 SNEGSKA (reference sequence). CDR3 region: CSARGGGELFF. The CDR3 region has the DNA TGCAGTGCTAGAGGTGGCGGGGAGCTGTTTTTT.

The chain joins TRBV27 to TRBJ2-3, with 9 bases lining up with TRBD2. CDR1 is MNHEY and CDR2 is SMNVEV in the germline V gene (reference sequence). Trimming removed 5 bases from V and 2 bases from J; junction bases left unmatched: 5. The CDR3 length is 15 residues. CDR3 region: CASSPLAGYTDTQYF. In nucleotides, the CDR3 is TGTGCCAGCAGTCCTCTAGCGGGATACACAGATACGCAGTATTTT.

This rearrangement joins TRBV29-1 to TRBJ1-2, with a weak D call TRBD1 (6 bases). The CDR3 covers 15 residues. V lost 3 bases and J lost 1, with 15 bases in between. Germline V gene lookup returns CDR1 SQVTM and CDR2 ANQGSEA. The CDR3 spells CSVDLPGAVNYGYTF. In DNA, the CDR3 is TGCAGCGTTGACCTCCCAGGGGCAGTTAACTATGGCTACACCTTC.

The chain recombines TRBV29-1 with TRBJ2-1; TRBD2 agrees at 13 bases. CDR3 length: 15 residues. In germline, CDR1 is SQVTM, CDR2 ANQGSEA. V dropped 3 bases and J dropped 9; count of bases not matched to a gene: 8. The CDR3 DNA follows: TGCAGCGTTGACCCCACTAGCGGGAGGGCCAGTGAGCAGTTCTTC. It specifies CSVDPTSGRASEQFF.

This chain uses TRBV2 with TRBJ2-5, with 9 bases that match TRBD1. Germline-derived CDR1 and CDR2 are SNHLY and FYNNEI. The CDR3 sequence is 14 residues long. Trimming took 10 bases from V and 3 from J; bases not matched to a gene: 9. The CDR3 nucleotides read TGTGCCATCCTACAGGGGGCAGGGAAAGAGACCCAGTACTTC. Translation: CAILQGAGKETQYF.

The rearrangement uses TRBV11-2 and TRBJ1-1; D possibly corresponds to TRBD1 (5 bases). The CDR3 runs to 13 residues. Germline V gene data show CDR1 as SGHAT and CDR2 as FQNNGV. The V and J ends lost 6 bases and 4 bases respectively, with 12 bases between them. The CDR3 loop is CASRFAGGTEAFF. The CDR3 DNA reads TGTGCCAGCAGGTTTGCGGGGGGCACTGAAGCTTTCTTT.

The J gene is TRBJ2-5, the V gene TRBV7-9, with 7 bases identical to TRBD1. Germline V gene sequence: CDR1 SEHNR, CDR2 FQNEAQ (reference sequence). The CDR3 has 17 amino acids. Trimming removed 5 bases from V and 4 bases from J; junction bases left unmatched: 16. The CDR3 DNA is TGTGCCAGCAGCCAATCCGGATGGGCAGGGGGAGCAGAGACCCAGTACTTC. This encodes CASSQSGWAGGAETQYF.